This T cell receptor beta chain stems from a study of blood T cell repertoires in COVID-19. Background on the study: Nucleic acid was either cDNA or gDNA, and it came from T cells, B-cell-depleted T cells, or PBMCs.

Comments on this clone: Within the sample, other DNA sequences also encode this same CDR3.

In the original analysis: Amplified reference gene primers provided the basis for estimating nucleated cell counts. Method: immunoSEQ multiplex PCR; TCRdb's copy keeps in-frame clones and lacks some. The V and J calls and clone size come from that table; D and trimming were worked out from the DNA. The table includes 200,000 to 300,000 clones, roughly 82% detected once. Per germline, CDR1 KGHDR and CDR2 SFDVKD. The CDR3 loop spans 12 amino acids. The ends were cut back, 2 bases at V and 4 bases at J, with 3 bases in the middle. Sequences were obtained from peripheral blood. The rearrangement links TRBV24-1 to TRBJ2-3; no definite D call. This clonotype was obtained from a man aged 40-50 years who had recovered from COVID-19. The CDR3 bases are TGTGCCACCAGTGATTCGGCAGATACGCAGTATTTT. Protein product: CATSDSADTQYF.